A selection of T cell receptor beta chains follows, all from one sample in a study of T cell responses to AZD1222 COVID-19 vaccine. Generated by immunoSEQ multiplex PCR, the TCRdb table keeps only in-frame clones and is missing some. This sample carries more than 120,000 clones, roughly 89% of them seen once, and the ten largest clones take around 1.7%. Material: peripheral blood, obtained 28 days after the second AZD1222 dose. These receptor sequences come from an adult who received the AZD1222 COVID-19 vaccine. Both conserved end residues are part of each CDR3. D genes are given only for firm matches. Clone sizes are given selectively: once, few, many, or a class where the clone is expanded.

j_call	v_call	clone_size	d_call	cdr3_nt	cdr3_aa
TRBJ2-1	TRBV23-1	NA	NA	TGCGCCAGCAGTCAATCGGTCCGGGAGCAGTTCTTC	CASSQSVREQFF
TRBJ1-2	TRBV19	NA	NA	TGTGCCAGTAGCCCGGGGGGCGGGGGCTACACCTTC	CASSPGGGGYTF
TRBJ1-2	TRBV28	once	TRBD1	TGTGCCAGCCGCGGGACAGGGGTACCCGGGCCTCGTAGCTACACCTTC	CASRGTGVPGPRSYTF
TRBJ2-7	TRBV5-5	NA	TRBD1	TGTGCCAGTTATCAGGGGGATACGTACGAGCAGTACTTC	CASYQGDTYEQYF
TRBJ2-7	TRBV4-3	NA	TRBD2	TGCGCCAGCAGCCAAGATAGCGGGAGTTCCTCCTACGAGCAGTACTTC	CASSQDSGSSSYEQYF
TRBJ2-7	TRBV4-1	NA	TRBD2	TGCGCCAGCAGCCAAGAAAGTTCCCTTGGCGGGAGATTCTACGAGCAGTACTTC	CASSQESSLGGRFYEQYF
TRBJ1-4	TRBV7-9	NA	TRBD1	TGTGCCAGCAGCGTGAGAATAGGGACAGCCGACAATGAAAAACTGTTTTTT	CASSVRIGTADNEKLFF
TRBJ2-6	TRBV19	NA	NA	TGTGCCAGTAGTATAGAGGTCTCCGGGGCCAACGTCCTGACTTTC	CASSIEVSGANVLTF
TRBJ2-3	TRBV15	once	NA	TGTGCCACCAGCAGAACTCCGGGACGCAACACAGATACGCAGTATTTT	CATSRTPGRNTDTQYF
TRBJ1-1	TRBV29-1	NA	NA	TGCAGCGTTGTTCACCTGAACACTGAAGCTTTCTTT	CSVVHLNTEAFF
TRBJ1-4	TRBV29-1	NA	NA	TGCAGCGTCTTTGGGACACTCGCCGGTGAAAAACTGTTTTTT	CSVFGTLAGEKLFF
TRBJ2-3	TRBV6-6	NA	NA	TGTGCCAGCAGTTACTCCAGTCCTTCCCGTGGAGATACGCAGTATTTT	CASSYSSPSRGDTQYF
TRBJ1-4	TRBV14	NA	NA	TGTGCCAGCAGCCCTCGCACCGCAACTAATGAAAAACTGTTTTTT	CASSPRTATNEKLFF
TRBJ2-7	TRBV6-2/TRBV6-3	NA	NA	TGTGCCAGCAGTTATTCCGGGACACACTCCTACGAGCAGTACTTC	CASSYSGTHSYEQYF
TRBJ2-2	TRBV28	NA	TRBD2	TGTGCCAGCAGTTTAGTAGCGGGAGACAACACCGGGGAGCTGTTTTTT	CASSLVAGDNTGELFF
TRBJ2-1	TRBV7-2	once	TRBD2	TGTGCCAGCAGCTTAGTCGCGACTAGCGGGAGAAATGAGCAGTTCTTC	CASSLVATSGRNEQFF
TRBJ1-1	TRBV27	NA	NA	TGTGCCAGCAGTTTAGGAGGGGACACTGAAGCTTTCTTT	CASSLGGDTEAFF
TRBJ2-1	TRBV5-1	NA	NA	TGCGCCAGCAGCTGGATGGACAGCAATGAGCAGTTCTTC	CASSWMDSNEQFF
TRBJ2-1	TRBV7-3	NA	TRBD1	TGTGCCAGCTCCTCCCGGGACAGGGGATTGGGGGAGCAGTTCTTC	CASSSRDRGLGEQFF
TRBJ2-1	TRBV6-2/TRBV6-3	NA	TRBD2	TGTGCCAGCAGTTACGGGGGGGAGCCTCACAATGAGCAGTTCTTC	CASSYGGEPHNEQFF
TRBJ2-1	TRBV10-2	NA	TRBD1	TGCGCCAGCAGGACTTGGGGACAGATATCCTACAATGAGCAGTTCTTC	CASRTWGQISYNEQFF
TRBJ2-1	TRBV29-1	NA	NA	TGCAGCGTTGAAGTCGCTTCAATAGCGGTATACAATGAGCAGTTCTTC	CSVEVASIAVYNEQFF
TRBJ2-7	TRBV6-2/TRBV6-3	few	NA	TGTGCCAGCAGTGGACAGCCCAAGAACTACGAGCAGTACTTC	CASSGQPKNYEQYF
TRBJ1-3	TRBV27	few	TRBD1	TGTGCCAGCAGTTCCGGTGGACAGGACTCTGGAAACACCATATATTTT	CASSSGGQDSGNTIYF
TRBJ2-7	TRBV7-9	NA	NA	TGTGCCAGCAGCTTAGCGGGCGGGACCTTCTACGAGCAGTACTTC	CASSLAGGTFYEQYF
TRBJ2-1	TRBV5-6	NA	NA	TGTGCCAGCAGCTTGATTAGACAGGCCCCCTACAATGAGCAGTTCTTC	CASSLIRQAPYNEQFF
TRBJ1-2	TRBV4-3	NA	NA	TGCGCCAGCAGCCAAGATTGGGGCAGTCGTCATGGCTACACCTTC	CASSQDWGSRHGYTF
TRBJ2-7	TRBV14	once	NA	TGTGCCAGCAGCCACCCGGACGTACCCTACGAGCAGTACTTC	CASSHPDVPYEQYF
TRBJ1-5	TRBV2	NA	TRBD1	TGTGCCAGCAGTGTTCCGGGACAGGGTGTTGGGGAGCCCCAGCATTTT	CASSVPGQGVGEPQHF
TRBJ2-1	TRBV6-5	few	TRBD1	TGTGCCAGCAGTTACTCGGGACAGGGATACAATGAGCAGTTCTTC	CASSYSGQGYNEQFF
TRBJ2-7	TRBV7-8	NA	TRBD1	TGTGCCAGCAGCCAGACAGGGGGCTCTTTTATCGACGAGCAGTACTTC	CASSQTGGSFIDEQYF
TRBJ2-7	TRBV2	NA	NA	TGTGCCAGCAGTGGGACTCTCGAAGTGTATGAGCAGTACTTC	CASSGTLEVYEQYF
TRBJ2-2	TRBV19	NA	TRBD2	TGTGCCAGTATTCCAAGACTAGCGGGAGGGTGGGGGGCCGGGGAGCTGTTTTTT	CASIPRLAGGWGAGELFF
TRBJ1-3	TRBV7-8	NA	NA	TGTGCCAGCAGCTTATTGCCAGGGACAGGAAACACCATATATTTT	CASSLLPGTGNTIYF
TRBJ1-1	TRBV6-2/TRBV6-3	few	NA	TGTGCCAGCAGTTACCTCTTGGGGACTAACACTGAAGCTTTCTTT	CASSYLLGTNTEAFF
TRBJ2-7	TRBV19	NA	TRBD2	TGTGCCACGGACCTTATGGGGGGGTTACCCTACGAGCAGTACTTC	CATDLMGGLPYEQYF
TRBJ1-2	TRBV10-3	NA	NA	TGTGCCATCAGTGAGTCGCAGGGAAACTATGGCTACACCTTC	CAISESQGNYGYTF
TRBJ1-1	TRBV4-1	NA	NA	TGCGCCAGCAGCCCCGCCCCTTATTATATGAACACTGAAGCTTTCTTT	CASSPAPYYMNTEAFF
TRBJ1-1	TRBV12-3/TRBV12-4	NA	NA	TGTGCCAGCAGTTTGGGGGGGTCTGAAGCTTTCTTT	CASSLGGSEAFF
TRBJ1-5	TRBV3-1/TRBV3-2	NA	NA	TGTGCCAGCAGCCAAGATCGTAATAGCAATCAGCCCCAGCATTTT	CASSQDRNSNQPQHF
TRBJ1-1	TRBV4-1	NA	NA	TGCGCCAGCAGCTCCCGATCCCTACATGAAGCTTTCTTT	CASSSRSLHEAFF
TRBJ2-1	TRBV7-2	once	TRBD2	TGTGCCAGTCAGGGTAGGCTAGCGGGAGGGCCTGATGAGCAGTTCTTC	CASQGRLAGGPDEQFF
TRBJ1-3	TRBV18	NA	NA	TGTGCCAGCTCACCACCCGGGCTCTCTGGAAACACCATATATTTT	CASSPPGLSGNTIYF
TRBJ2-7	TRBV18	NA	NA	TGTGCCAGCTCACCACCGAAGAATAGGGCCCCCTACGAGCAGTACTTC	CASSPPKNRAPYEQYF
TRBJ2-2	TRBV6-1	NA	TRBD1	TGTGCCAGCAGTGTTTCCGGGACAGGGGGCACCGGGGAGCTGTTTTTT	CASSVSGTGGTGELFF
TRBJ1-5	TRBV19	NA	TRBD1	TGTGCCAGTAGTATCGGGCAGGGGGCGAATCAGCCCCAGCATTTT	CASSIGQGANQPQHF
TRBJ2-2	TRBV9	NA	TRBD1	TGTGCCAGCAGCCGGGACAGCTGGACCGGGGAGCTGTTTTTT	CASSRDSWTGELFF
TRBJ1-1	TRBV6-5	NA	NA	TGTGCCAGTTTTATGAAGGCGGCAGGGCTTCGGGAAGCTTTCTTT	CASFMKAAGLREAFF
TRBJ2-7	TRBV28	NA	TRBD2	TGTGCCAGCAGTCCCGACACACTAGCGGGAGCGTACGAGCAGTACTTC	CASSPDTLAGAYEQYF
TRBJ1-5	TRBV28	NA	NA	TGTGCCAGCAGTTTTGGAGAAGACAATCAGCCCCAGCATTTT	CASSFGEDNQPQHF
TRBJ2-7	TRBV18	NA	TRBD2	TGTGCCAGCCAACCACTTAGCGGGAGCTACGAGCAGTACTTC	CASQPLSGSYEQYF
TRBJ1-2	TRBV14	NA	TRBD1	TGTGCCAGCAGCCCGACAGGGGTCTATGGCTACACCTTC	CASSPTGVYGYTF
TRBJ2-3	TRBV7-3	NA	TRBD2	TGTGCCAGCAGCTTAAGGCGGGGGGACACAGATACGCAGTATTTT	CASSLRRGDTDTQYF
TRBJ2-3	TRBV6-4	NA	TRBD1	TGTGCCAGCAGTGACGGACAGGGCACAGATACGCAGTATTTT	CASSDGQGTDTQYF